This T cell receptor beta chain was sequenced during a study of CD8+ T cells in alopecia areata. Looking at the study overall: The tofacitinib course ran for 6 to 18 months and was followed by 6 months off drug. Treated patients received severity scores based on the percentage of scalp area affected. Study observations and caveats: Greater clonality was observed in lesional scalp samples, especially alopecia totalis/universalis, versus normal scalp. The study also sequences resident alphabeta T cells of normal skin in scalp samples.

Documented treatment: oral pan-JAK inhibitor, 5-10 mg twice daily. Once RNA had been extracted, it was reverse transcribed into cDNA to act as the sequencing template. Method: immunoSEQ multiplex PCR; TCRdb's copy keeps in-frame clones and lacks some. The sample contains tens of thousands of clones, approximately 44% of which appear only once. A remark on this clone: Its specificity is not known.

The CDR3 contains 15 residues. CDR1 and CDR2 (germline): SGHTA, FQGNSA. The V end lost 11 bases, the J end lost 2 bases, and 20 bases lay between the germline ends. The TCR was taken from a human donor with alopecia areata. Sequencing used CD8+ T cells sorted from blood, obtained at roughly week 36, from a patient treated with tofacitinib. The J gene is TRBJ2-3, the V gene TRBV7-2, with D tentatively TRBD1 (5 bases). Written as DNA, the CDR3 is TGTGCCTCCTGGGGCTACGAAACAAACACAGATACGCAGTATTTT. This sequence encodes CASWGYETNTDTQYF.